This T cell receptor beta chain was found in a study of blood T cells in healthy people across ages. Combining a sample-barcoded 5' primer with a J-beta primer mix, a second PCR ran for roughly 7 to 11 cycles. Each TCR beta cDNA got a 12-nucleotide random molecular identifier. From each sample, at least 2.5 million paired-end reads containing CDR3 were obtained. From the 5' RACE reads, TCRdb called clonotypes with MiXCR, one entry per CDR3 protein. The sample carries about 1.5 million distinct CDR3 sequences, less than 45% recorded once. Overall study findings and caveats: Older age went with lower TCR beta diversity per million T cells, in a roughly linear way.

Every participating donor contributed approximately 9.5 milliliters of peripheral blood through a draw. The CDR3 is 15 amino acids. V lost 1 base to trimming and J lost 6 bases, with 13 bases between them. Per germline, CDR1 SGHTA and CDR2 FQGNSA. The sample holds a few counts of this clonotype. Antigen: not known. The source is a woman between 18 and 30 years old in good health. This chain joins TRBV7-2 and TRBJ1-5; no clear D gene. Sequencing was performed on blood. The DNA of the CDR3 is TGTGCCAGCAGCTTAGTCTCCGGTCATCTTCAGCCCCAGCATTTT. Protein: CASSLVSGHLQPQHF.